A single sample gave rise to the 21 T cell receptor beta chains below, sequenced in a study of blood T cell repertoires in COVID-19. Sequenced by immunoSEQ multiplex PCR; TCRdb stores in-frame clones only, minus some. This table has about 120,000 clones, over 80% appearing once. The sample comprised peripheral blood. The receptors stem from a woman aged 65 to 85 with acute or convalescent COVID-19.

The rearrangement uses TRBV12-3 or TRBV12-4 and TRBJ1-5, with D possibly TRBD1 on 6 matching bases. The CDR3 length is 12 residues. V lost 6 bases and J lost 4, with 7 bases in between. CDR3 in amino acids: CASSTGNQPQHF. CDR3 in DNA: TGTGCCAGCAGCACAGGGAATCAGCCCCAGCATTTT.

The CDR3 DNA sequence: TGTGCCAGCAGCTTAGCTTCAGGAGGAAATGAAAAACTGTTTTTT. This codes for CASSLASGGNEKLFF. J is TRBJ1-4 and V is TRBV7-2, with D uncertain. The CDR3 runs to 15 residues. V gave up 0 bases and J gave up 5 bases, with 10 bases separating them. Germline V gene lookup returns CDR1 SGHTA and CDR2 FQGNSA.

CDR3 amino acids: CASRASGVPGTGELFF. In DNA form, the CDR3 reads TGCGCCAGCAGGGCTAGCGGGGTCCCGGGGACCGGGGAGCTGTTTTTT. The chain has TRBV5-1 and TRBJ2-2, with 9 nucleotides matching TRBD2. Trimming removed 5 bases from V and 5 bases from J; junction bases left unmatched: 10. This CDR3 comprises 16 residues. Germline CDR1 and CDR2: SGHRS and YFSETQ. The full variable domain, rest sourced from reference TRBV5-1 and TRBJ2-2, is KAGVTQTPRYLIKTRGQQVTLSCSPISGHRSVSWYQQTPGQGLQFLFEYFSETQRNKGNFPGRFSGRQFSNSRSEMNVSTLELGDSALYLCASRASGVPGTGELFFGEGSRLTVL.

The chain's CDR3 is CASTSPGQVIPLHF. The DNA of the CDR3 is TGTGCCAGCACCTCACCGGGACAGGTGATACCCCTCCACTTT. This chain links TRBV28 with TRBJ1-6, with 8 bases aligning to TRBD1. V was pared by 7 bases and J by 12 bases, with 11 bases of the junction left unmatched. The CDR3 length is 14 residues. Looked up from germline, CDR1 is MDHEN and CDR2 is SYDVKM.

This rearrangement joins TRBV5-8 to TRBJ2-3; 8 nucleotides align to TRBD2. Germline CDR1 is SGHTS and CDR2 is YDEGEE. The CDR3 is made up of 17 amino acids. Trimming took 4 bases from V and 3 from J; bases not matched to a gene: 13. The CDR3 is CASSTGRPGGPTDTQYF. As DNA, the CDR3 is TGTGCCAGCAGCACGGGTCGCCCGGGGGGGCCGACAGATACGCAGTATTTT.

This clone turned up a few times. The rearrangement links TRBV3-1 (or the pseudogene TRBV3-2) to TRBJ1-4; D may be TRBD1 (6 bases). V lost 4 bases to trimming and J lost 5 bases, with 14 bases between them. There are 15 residues in the CDR3. Germline V gene sequence: CDR1 LGHDT, CDR2 YNNKEL (reference sequence). The CDR3 region is CASSRDGTQNEKLFF. The CDR3 coding sequence is TGTGCCAGCAGCCGAGACGGGACACAGAATGAAAAACTGTTTTTT.

V is TRBV30 and J is TRBJ1-2, with 8 bases fitting TRBD1. CDR1 GTSNPN and CDR2 SVGIG come from the germline V gene (reference sequence). The CDR3 consists of 15 residues. V trimming: 4 bases; J trimming: 5 bases; junction bases outside the gene matches: 12. CDR3 region: CAWNSPDRAKYGYTF. CDR3 sequence (DNA): TGTGCCTGGAACTCCCCGGACAGGGCGAAATATGGCTACACCTTC.

The chain links TRBV19 to TRBJ1-5; 7 bases fit TRBD1. Germline values: CDR1 LNHDA, CDR2 SQIVND (reference sequence). This CDR3 is built from 16 residues. Trimming took 2 bases from V and 6 from J; bases not matched to a gene: 10. CDR3 in amino acids: CASSIKGQPRGQPQHF. CDR3 sequence (DNA): TGTGCCAGTAGTATAAAGGGACAGCCCCGGGGTCAGCCCCAGCATTTT.

The V call is TRBV18, the J call TRBJ2-1; D remains unclear. The CDR3 runs 15 residues. Trimming cost V 3 bases and J 0 bases, with 9 bases left between them. Germline-derived CDR1 and CDR2 are KGHSH and LQKENI. Here the CDR3 reads CASSPRVFSYNEQFF. The CDR3 DNA reads as TGTGCCAGCTCACCCCGGGTTTTCTCCTACAATGAGCAGTTCTTC. Based on the CDR3 plus reference TRBV18 and TRBJ2-1, the full variable domain is NAGVMQNPRHLVRRRGQEARLRCSPMKGHSHVYWYRQLPEEGLKFMVYLQKENIIDESGMPKERFSAEFPKEGPSILRIQQVVRGDSAAYFCASSPRVFSYNEQFFGPGTRLTVL.

This chain uses TRBV18 with TRBJ1-1, with D uncertain. Trimming removed 2 bases from V and 4 bases from J, with 14 bases in between. The CDR3 spans 15 residues. Germline lookup yields CDR1 KGHSH and CDR2 LQKENI. Written as DNA, the CDR3 is TGTGCCAGCTCACCAATCAGAAACCCCCCCACTGAAGCTTTCTTT. Amino acid sequence: CASSPIRNPPTEAFF.

The J gene is TRBJ2-2, the V gene TRBV11-2; 9 bases map to TRBD1. V dropped 5 bases and J dropped 5; count of bases not matched to a gene: 6. The CDR3 extends over 15 amino acids. The V gene's germline CDR1 is SGHAT and CDR2 FQNNGV. The CDR3 spells CASSLRTGVTGELFF. The CDR3 DNA follows: TGTGCCAGCAGCCTTAGGACAGGGGTGACCGGGGAGCTGTTTTTT. Complete variable domain (other parts from reference TRBV11-2 and TRBJ2-2): EAGVAQSPRYKIIEKRQSVAFWCNPISGHATLYWYQQILGQGPKLLIQFQNNGVVDDSQLPKDRFSAERLKGVDSTLKIQPAKLEDSAVYLCASSLRTGVTGELFFGEGSRLTVL.

The chain employs TRBV5-1 and TRBJ2-5; 10 nucleotides align to TRBD2. The CDR3 loop spans 15 amino acids. V lost 1 base, J lost 5 bases, and 5 bases stayed unmatched. Germline lookup yields CDR1 SGHRS and CDR2 YFSETQ. The CDR3 DNA follows: TGCGCCAGCAGCTTGACTAGCGGGGTAATGGAGACCCAGTACTTC. As protein: CASSLTSGVMETQYF.

The V and J genes are TRBV4-2 and TRBJ2-3; 7 bases fit TRBD2. Germline CDR1 LGHNA, CDR2 YNFKEQ. J lost 0 bases, V lost 2 bases, and 8 bases had no gene match. The CDR3 covers 17 residues. The CDR3 here is CASSQYRGRDSTDTQYF. The CDR3 DNA reads TGTGCCAGCAGCCAATATCGGGGGAGGGATAGCACAGATACGCAGTATTTT.

This clone was observed once. The chain joins TRBV19 to TRBJ2-3; D may be TRBD1 (8 bases). There are 16 residues in the CDR3. The germline CDR1 and CDR2 sequences are LNHDA and SQIVND (reference sequence). V was pared by 2 bases and J by 1 base, with 13 bases between. The CDR3 sequence is CASSINTGGGTDTQYF. In nucleotides, the CDR3 is TGTGCCAGTAGTATAAACACAGGGGGGGGCACAGATACGCAGTATTTT.

This chain links TRBV10-1 with TRBJ2-3, with 15 bases aligning to TRBD2. Germline CDR1 reads WNHNN; CDR2 reads SYGVQD (reference sequence). Trimming cost V 0 bases and J 4 bases; bases outside gene matches: 5. The CDR3 consists of 18 residues. The CDR3 DNA sequence: TGCGCCAGCAGTGAGTCGGGACTAGCGGGGGGTCGGGCAGATACGCAGTATTTT. Translation gives CASSESGLAGGRADTQYF.

This clone has only one observation. The chain links TRBV5-6 to TRBJ1-2; 9 bases map to TRBD1. The germline V gene has CDR1 SGHDT and CDR2 YYEEEE. The V and J ends lost 0 bases and 4 bases, in that order; junction bases with no gene match: 4. The CDR3 spans 15 residues. Here the CDR3 reads CASSLAGTGSYGYTF. The CDR3 coding sequence is TGTGCCAGCAGCTTGGCCGGGACAGGGTCCTATGGCTACACCTTC.

This clone was detected once. This chain joins TRBV6-5 and TRBJ1-2; D is perhaps TRBD1 (5 bases). V dropped 4 bases and J dropped 4 bases, with 13 bases sitting between them. The CDR3 runs to 14 residues. Germline V gene data show CDR1 as MNHEY and CDR2 as SVGAGI. The CDR3 DNA sequence: TGTGCCAGCAGTTCGACTGACAGTCTCTATGGCTACACCTTC. Translating it yields CASSSTDSLYGYTF.

CDR3 sequence: CAWRATTGFFISPLHF. CDR3 DNA sequence: TGTGCCTGGAGGGCGACGACAGGGTTCTTTATCTCACCCCTCCACTTT. The genes are TRBV30 and TRBJ1-6, with 7 bases lining up with TRBD1. The germline V gene has CDR1 GTSNPN and CDR2 SVGIG (reference sequence). CDR3 length: 16 residues. V gave up 3 bases and J gave up 10 bases; unmatched junction bases: 15.

J is TRBJ1-2 and V is TRBV11-2; TRBD1 aligns across 10 bases. V dropped 5 bases and J dropped 4; count of bases not matched to a gene: 13. Germline lookup yields CDR1 SGHAT and CDR2 FQNNGV. The length of the CDR3 is 17 residues. CDR3 region: CASSEGDRGVLSYGYTF. Here the CDR3 DNA reads TGTGCCAGCAGCGAAGGGGACAGGGGTGTACTGAGCTATGGCTACACCTTC.

The rearrangement links TRBV28 to TRBJ2-5; TRBD1 is a possible D gene (5 bases). Germline V gives CDR1 MDHEN, CDR2 SYDVKM. This CDR3 region has 13 residues. Between the trimmed V and J ends, which lost 2 bases and 7 bases, there was a span of 11 bases. The CDR3 bases are TGTGCCAGCAGTTTAAGGGGTAGTGGGACCCAGTACTTC. Its protein is CASSLRGSGTQYF.

The rearrangement links TRBV6-5 to TRBJ1-1, with a possible D match to TRBD1 (5 bases). The CDR3 totals 14 residues. V gave up 6 bases and J gave up 0 bases, with 11 bases separating them. The germline gives CDR1 MNHEY, CDR2 SVGAGI. In DNA form, the CDR3 reads TGTGCCAGCAGGGTCAGGGATCTGAACACTGAAGCTTTCTTT. This sequence encodes CASRVRDLNTEAFF.